The 31 T cell receptor beta chains in this list originate from one sample, sequenced in a study of control samples from healthy donors and cancer patients. Here immunoSEQ multiplex PCR was the method, and the copy in TCRdb shows in-frame clones only, minus some. The sample holds fewer than 300,000 clones, over 70% seen once. Input material: PBMCs. Receptor source: a woman in her sixties with lung cancer.

The chain has TRBV6-4 and TRBJ1-2, with 7 bases fitting TRBD1. CDR1 and CDR2 (germline): MRHNA, SNTAGT. The trim removed 5 bases at V and 5 bases at J, leaving 8 bases unmatched. This CDR3 has 14 residues. The CDR3 reads CASSTGTAGYGYTF. Written as DNA, the CDR3 is TGTGCCAGCAGTACGGGGACAGCGGGATATGGCTACACCTTC.

The chain has TRBV9 and TRBJ2-1; no reliable D call. Per the germline V gene, CDR1 is SGDLS and CDR2 is YYNGEE. Trimming cost V 3 bases and J 2 bases, with 9 bases left between them. The length of the CDR3 is 14 residues. CDR3 nucleotide sequence: TGTGCCAGCAGCGGGGCGGAGACCTACAATGAGCAGTTCTTC. Residues: CASSGAETYNEQFF. The entire variable domain, with the rest obtained from reference TRBV9 and TRBJ2-1, is as follows: DSGVTQTPKHLITATGQRVTLRCSPRSGDLSVYWYQQSLDQGLQFLIQYYNGEERAKGNILERFSAQQFPDLHSELNLSSLELGDSALYFCASSGAETYNEQFFGPGTRLTVL.

The rearrangement links TRBV27 to TRBJ2-7; 8 bases fit TRBD2. The CDR3 has 15 amino acids. CDR1 is MNHEY and CDR2 is SMNVEV in the germline V gene (reference sequence). J lost 3 bases, V lost 4 bases, and 8 bases had no gene match. CDR3 DNA sequence: TGTGCCAGCAGTTCGGGACTAGGTCTCTTCTACGAGCAGTACTTC. Amino acids: CASSSGLGLFYEQYF.

The chain recombines TRBV4-2 with TRBJ2-7; TRBD2 matches at 10 bases. The germline CDR1 and CDR2 sequences are LGHNA and YNFKEQ. The J segment lost 1 base and the V segment lost 2 bases, leaving 5 bases of the junction unmatched. The CDR3 is made up of 16 amino acids. The CDR3, as DNA: TGTGCCAGCAGCCAAAATAGCGGGAGGCGGTCCTACGAGCAGTACTTC. Amino acids: CASSQNSGRRSYEQYF.

V gene TRBV5-5 combines with J gene TRBJ2-4; TRBD1 is a possible D gene (6 bases). The CDR3 extends over 15 amino acids. Germline assignment: CDR1 SGHKS and CDR2 YYEKEE (reference sequence). The ends were cut back, 5 bases at V and 1 base at J, with 13 bases in the middle. DNA for the CDR3: TGTGCCAGCAGTTCGGTCCAGGGGGCCAAAAACATTCAGTACTTC. Translated: CASSSVQGAKNIQYF. Full variable domain (missing parts from reference TRBV5-5 and TRBJ2-4): DAGVTQSPTHLIKTRGQQVTLRCSPISGHKSVSWYQQVLGQGPQFIFQYYEKEERGRGNFPDRFSARQFPNYSSELNVNALLLGDSALYLCASSSVQGAKNIQYFGAGTRLSVL.

This rearrangement joins TRBV29-1 to TRBJ1-1; D is possibly TRBD1 (5 bases). V was cut by 3 bases and J by 5 bases, with 13 bases left in between. Germline V lookup: CDR1 SQVTM, CDR2 ANQGSEA. The CDR3 is 13 residues long. Here the CDR3 reads CSVDGLGETEAFF. The CDR3 region has the DNA TGCAGCGTTGATGGGTTGGGGGAGACTGAAGCTTTCTTT.

The rearrangement links TRBV3-1 (or the pseudogene TRBV3-2) to TRBJ1-1; 7 bases map to TRBD1. The V gene's germline CDR1 is LGHDT and CDR2 YNNKEL (reference sequence). With V trimmed by 1 base and J by 5 bases, 7 bases remained unmatched. The CDR3 contains 15 residues. CDR3 loop: CASSQGGGTETEAFF. DNA of the CDR3: TGTGCCAGCAGCCAAGGAGGGGGCACAGAGACTGAAGCTTTCTTT.

This clone was counted ten times or more. The V gene is TRBV29-1, the J gene TRBJ2-7, with 10 nucleotides matching TRBD1. CDR3 length equals 13 residues. Germline trimming cut 6 bases from V and 5 bases from J; bases unmatched to any gene: 7. The germline gives CDR1 SQVTM, CDR2 ANQGSEA. For the CDR3, the DNA is TGCAGCGTCGCGCGGGACAGGGGTGACGAGCAGTACTTC. Amino acids: CSVARDRGDEQYF.

The chain couples TRBV5-4 to TRBJ2-3; D perhaps matches TRBD1 (5 bases). Germline V gene sequence: CDR1 SGHNT, CDR2 YYREEE (reference sequence). Trimming cost V 3 bases and J 2 bases, with 13 bases left between them. The CDR3 spans 15 residues. The CDR3: CASSSPTGPTDTQYF. CDR3 in DNA: TGTGCCAGCAGCTCCCCCACAGGCCCCACAGATACGCAGTATTTT.

The J gene is TRBJ2-2, the V gene TRBV7-9; D possibly uses TRBD1 or TRBD2 (5 bases each). Trimming cost V 1 base and J 1 base, with 10 bases left between them. The CDR3 length is 16 residues. The germline V gene encodes CDR1 SEHNR and CDR2 FQNEAQ (reference sequence). For the CDR3, the DNA is TGTGCCAGCAGCTTAGGGGGGATCTTGAACACCGGGGAGCTGTTTTTT. It yields the protein CASSLGGILNTGELFF.

This chain uses TRBV18 with TRBJ2-1, with D maybe TRBD2 (6 bases). Deletions cut 3 bases from V and 0 bases from J, with 15 bases between. The CDR3 runs to 17 residues. Per the germline V gene, CDR1 is KGHSH and CDR2 is LQKENI. CDR3 DNA sequence: TGTGCCAGCTCACCTTTCGGGGGTTCTAGCTCCTACAATGAGCAGTTCTTC. Amino acids: CASSPFGGSSSYNEQFF.

J is TRBJ1-5 and V is TRBV5-5; D is unclear. This CDR3 has 14 residues. V dropped 2 bases and J dropped 7 bases, with 13 bases sitting between them. Germline V gene data show CDR1 as SGHKS and CDR2 as YYEKEE (reference sequence). DNA for the CDR3: TGTGCCAGCAGCTTCTCCCCCGTTGGACAGCCCCAGCATTTT. Translated, it gives CASSFSPVGQPQHF.

Regarding this clone: The sample has other DNA sequences that encode this CDR3 too. The rearrangement links TRBV19 to TRBJ2-1; possible D gene TRBD2, 6 bases. V shed 3 bases and J shed 4 bases, with 7 bases lying between them. The V gene's germline CDR1 is LNHDA and CDR2 SQIVND (reference sequence). This CDR3 spans 13 amino acids. The CDR3, as DNA: TGTGCCAGTAGTATCGGGACTTACAATGAGCAGTTCTTC. Its translation is CASSIGTYNEQFF.

The rearrangement uses TRBV7-2 and TRBJ1-1; D remains ambiguous. The CDR3 consists of 13 residues. Trimming removed 6 bases from V and 6 bases from J, with 14 bases in between. The germline gives CDR1 SGHTA, CDR2 FQGNSA. CDR3 nucleotides: TGTGCCAGCAGTTTGACCCAGGTCCCTGAAGCTTTCTTT. Translating gives CASSLTQVPEAFF.

This clone has only one observation. The rearrangement uses TRBV7-2 and TRBJ2-5; maybe TRBD2 (6 bases). V lost 1 base and J lost 3, with 9 bases in between. Per the germline V gene, CDR1 is SGHTA and CDR2 is FQGNSA. The CDR3 consists of 14 residues. Written as DNA, the CDR3 is TGTGCCAGCAGCTTAGTTAGCGGAAAAGAGACCCAGTACTTC. It yields the protein CASSLVSGKETQYF.

The chain carries TRBV27 and TRBJ2-5; D is unresolved. Germline V lookup: CDR1 MNHEY, CDR2 SMNVEV (reference sequence). This CDR3 comprises 15 residues. V lost 3 bases and J lost 5, with 16 bases in between. The CDR3 reads CASSFSRVLSETQYF. The CDR3 DNA reads TGTGCCAGCAGTTTTAGCCGTGTGTTGTCCGAGACCCAGTACTTC.

V and J are TRBV5-1 and TRBJ1-1; possible D gene TRBD1, 5 bases. Germline V gene lookup returns CDR1 SGHRS and CDR2 YFSETQ. There are 16 residues in the CDR3. V lost 4 bases, J lost 1 base, and 17 bases lay in between. CDR3 in DNA: TGCGCCAGCAGCGTGGGGACGGCCCTAGCGAACACTGAAGCTTTCTTT. This translates into CASSVGTALANTEAFF.

The chain has TRBV28 and TRBJ2-3, with 8 bases aligning to TRBD1. In germline, CDR1 is MDHEN, CDR2 SYDVKM. This CDR3 spans 15 amino acids. Losses at the gene ends were 4 bases for V and 1 base for J; bases not matched to a gene: 4. The DNA for the CDR3 is TGTGCCAGCAGTTCCCAGACAGGGGGCACAGATACGCAGTATTTT. Translating it yields CASSSQTGGTDTQYF.

The chain employs TRBV4-1 and TRBJ2-4; D possibly corresponds to TRBD2 (6 bases). Germline V gene lookup returns CDR1 MGHRA and CDR2 YSYEKL. V lost 1 base, J lost 10 bases, and 11 bases lay in between. The CDR3 totals 13 residues. The CDR3 sequence is CASSQVIREIQYF. The CDR3 DNA follows: TGCGCCAGCAGCCAAGTGATCCGGGAGATTCAGTACTTC.

The V call is TRBV14, the J call TRBJ1-1; D possibly corresponds to TRBD1 (5 bases). Germline V CDR1 and CDR2: SGHDN, FVKESK. Trimming took 2 bases from V and 3 from J, leaving 19 bases between them. The CDR3 consists of 17 residues. CDR3 region: CASSQKGRADRDTEAFF. As DNA, the CDR3 is TGTGCCAGCAGCCAAAAGGGGCGGGCCGACCGGGACACTGAAGCTTTCTTT.

The chain combines TRBV27 with TRBJ1-2; TRBD1 matches at 7 bases. Germline V gives CDR1 MNHEY, CDR2 SMNVEV (reference sequence). The CDR3 extends over 14 amino acids. V trimming: 6 bases; J trimming: 1 base; junction bases outside the gene matches: 5. CDR3 DNA: TGTGCCAGCAGGGCGCCAGGGGGTAACTATGGCTACACCTTC. It translates to CASRAPGGNYGYTF.

The chain recombines TRBV14 with TRBJ2-1; 9 positions match TRBD1. CDR1 and CDR2 (germline): SGHDN, FVKESK. V dropped 2 bases and J dropped 4; count of bases not matched to a gene: 3. The CDR3 loop spans 15 amino acids. The CDR3 DNA sequence: TGTGCCAGCAGCCAACCAGGACAGGGGTACAATGAGCAGTTCTTC. Translation gives CASSQPGQGYNEQFF.

This clone has only a few counts. The chain combines TRBV19 with TRBJ2-3; 15 bases are shared with TRBD2. CDR3 length: 16 residues. V trimming: 6 bases; J trimming: 6 bases; junction bases outside the gene matches: 7. Germline V CDR1 and CDR2: LNHDA, SQIVND (reference sequence). The CDR3 DNA reads as TGTGCCAGTAGCCCTGGACTAGCGGGAGGGAGCGATACGCAGTATTTT. Protein product: CASSPGLAGGSDTQYF. Based on the CDR3 plus reference TRBV19 and TRBJ2-3, the full variable domain is DGGITQSPKYLFRKEGQNVTLSCEQNLNHDAMYWYRQDPGQGLRLIYYSQIVNDFQKGDIAEGYSVSREKKESFPLTVTSAQKNPTAFYLCASSPGLAGGSDTQYFGPGTRLTVL.

This rearrangement joins TRBV2 to TRBJ2-4; 10 bases are a match to TRBD2. Germline V CDR1 and CDR2: SNHLY, FYNNEI. V lost 4 bases and J lost 10; bases outside the gene matches: 7. This CDR3 contains 14 residues. The CDR3 bases are TGTGCCAGCAGTGTCCGTACTAGCGGGGCGATTCAGTACTTC. Its translation is CASSVRTSGAIQYF.

In the case of this clone: Other DNA sequences within the sample encode an identical CDR3. This rearrangement joins TRBV5-5 to TRBJ2-7; 7 nucleotides align to TRBD1. The CDR3 is made up of 14 amino acids. J was trimmed by 3 bases and V by 0 bases; bases with no gene match: 3. Looked up from germline, CDR1 is SGHKS and CDR2 is YYEKEE (reference sequence). CDR3 region: CASSLGQGVYEQYF. The CDR3 bases are TGTGCCAGCAGCTTGGGCCAGGGGGTCTACGAGCAGTACTTC.

This chain connects TRBV6-2 or TRBV6-3 to TRBJ2-7; 9 bases are shared with TRBD1. The CDR3 extends over 14 amino acids. Germline V lookup: CDR1 MNHEY, CDR2 SVGEGT. V lost 5 bases, J lost 3 bases, and 5 bases stayed unmatched. The CDR3 loop reads CASSNRGPFYEQYF. The CDR3 DNA reads as TGTGCCAGCAGTAACAGGGGGCCCTTCTACGAGCAGTACTTC.

The J gene is TRBJ2-7, the V gene TRBV5-4; D is possibly TRBD1 (8 bases). This CDR3 comprises 17 residues. With 3 bases removed from V and 5 bases from J, the gap between germline ends came to 24 bases. The germline V gene encodes CDR1 SGHNT and CDR2 YYREEE (reference sequence). CDR3 sequence: CASSSGGTGPGIDEQYF. The CDR3 nucleotides are TGTGCCAGCAGCTCCGGGGGGACAGGCCCGGGGATCGACGAGCAGTACTTC.

The genes are TRBV5-8 and TRBJ2-1; D ambiguous. This CDR3 comprises 16 residues. V lost 4 bases to trimming and J lost 1 base, with 15 bases between them. Germline V gene sequence: CDR1 SGHTS, CDR2 YDEGEE. The CDR3 loop reads CASSPVGSGSYNEQFF. The CDR3 region has the DNA TGTGCCAGCAGCCCGGTGGGAAGTGGGTCCTACAATGAGCAGTTCTTC.

V is TRBV3-1 (or the pseudogene TRBV3-2) and J is TRBJ1-2; D uncertain. The CDR3 covers 13 residues. Germline V gene sequence: CDR1 LGHDT, CDR2 YNNKEL (reference sequence). Trimming pared 4 bases from V and 4 bases from J, leaving 10 bases between. The CDR3 spells CASSRNRGYGYTF. In nucleotides, the CDR3 is TGTGCCAGCAGCCGAAATCGGGGCTATGGCTACACCTTC.

V is TRBV7-2 and J is TRBJ1-4, with a possible D match to TRBD1 (5 bases). Germline CDR1 reads SGHTA; CDR2 reads FQGNSA. Between the trimmed V and J ends, which lost 5 bases and 4 bases, there was a span of 26 bases. The CDR3 covers 19 residues. DNA for the CDR3: TGTGCCAGCAGCCCAAACCCCAGGGAGATTACGTCGGGTAATGAAAAACTGTTTTTT. Residues: CASSPNPREITSGNEKLFF.

The CDR3 DNA reads TGTGCCAGTAGTCTGCCCTACGGAACAAATCAGCCCCAGCATTTT. This codes for CASSLPYGTNQPQHF. This chain uses TRBV19 with TRBJ1-5; D unresolved. Germline lookup yields CDR1 LNHDA and CDR2 SQIVND (reference sequence). The CDR3 has 15 amino acids. The V end was cut by 5 bases, the J end by 4 bases, with 15 bases between.